This T cell receptor beta chain was recovered during a study of T cells expressing NK-cell markers. This CDR3 is 14 amino acids long. CDR1 is MGHDK, CDR2 SYGVNS, per germline. TCRdb re-called the 5' RACE reads; one entry per CDR3 protein, DNA not given. The listing records about 460,000 distinct CDR3 sequences. The TCR sequence derives from a woman in her fifties or sixties in good health. The sequenced sample was blood T cells: a sorted CD56 or NKG2C T cell subset, CD4+ or CD8+ T cells, or bulk PBMC T cells (not recorded which). V and J are TRBV25-1 and TRBJ2-5; TCRdb calls TRBD2, which cannot be checked without DNA. The CDR3 here is CASQQAGGQETQYF.